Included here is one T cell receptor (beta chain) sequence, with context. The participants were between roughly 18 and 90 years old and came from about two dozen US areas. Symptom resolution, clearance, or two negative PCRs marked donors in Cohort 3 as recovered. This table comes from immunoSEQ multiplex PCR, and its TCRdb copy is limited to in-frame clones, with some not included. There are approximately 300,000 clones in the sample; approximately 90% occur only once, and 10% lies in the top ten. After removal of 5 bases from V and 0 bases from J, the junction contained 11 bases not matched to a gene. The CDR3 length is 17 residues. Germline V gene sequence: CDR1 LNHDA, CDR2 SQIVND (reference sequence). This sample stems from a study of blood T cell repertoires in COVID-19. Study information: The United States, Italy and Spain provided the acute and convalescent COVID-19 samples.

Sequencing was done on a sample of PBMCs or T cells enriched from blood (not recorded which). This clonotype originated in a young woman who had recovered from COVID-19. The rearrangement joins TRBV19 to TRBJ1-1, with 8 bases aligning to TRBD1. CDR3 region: CASSQGQDSVMNTEAFF. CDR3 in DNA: TGTGCCAGTAGTCAGGGACAGGACAGCGTAATGAACACTGAAGCTTTCTTT.